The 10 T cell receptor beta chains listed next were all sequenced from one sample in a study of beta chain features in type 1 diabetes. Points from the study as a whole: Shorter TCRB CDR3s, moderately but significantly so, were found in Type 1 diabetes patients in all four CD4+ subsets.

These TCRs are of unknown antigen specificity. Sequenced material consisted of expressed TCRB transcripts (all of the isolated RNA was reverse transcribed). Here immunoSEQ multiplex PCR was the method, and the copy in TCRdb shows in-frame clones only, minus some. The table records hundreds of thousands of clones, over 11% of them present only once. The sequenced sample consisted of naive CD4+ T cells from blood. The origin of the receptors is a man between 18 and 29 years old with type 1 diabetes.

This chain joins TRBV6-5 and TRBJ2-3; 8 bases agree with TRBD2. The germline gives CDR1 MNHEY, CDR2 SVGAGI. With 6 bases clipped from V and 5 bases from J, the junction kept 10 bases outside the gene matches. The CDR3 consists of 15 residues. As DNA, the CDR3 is TGTGCCAGCAGAGGCACGGGGACTAGTATAGATACGCAGTATTTT. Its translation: CASRGTGTSIDTQYF.

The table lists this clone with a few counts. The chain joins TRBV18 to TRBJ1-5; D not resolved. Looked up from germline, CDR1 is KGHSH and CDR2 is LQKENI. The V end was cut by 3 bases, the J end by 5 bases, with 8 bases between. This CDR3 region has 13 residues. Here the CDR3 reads CASSPNVDQPQHF. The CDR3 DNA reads TGTGCCAGCTCACCCAACGTGGATCAGCCCCAGCATTTT.

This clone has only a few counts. The CDR3 nucleotides read TGTGCCAGCAGCTTAGTGGACCTCTACAATGAGCAGTTCTTC. Protein product: CASSLVDLYNEQFF. The chain couples TRBV7-9 to TRBJ2-1; D remains ambiguous. Deletions cut 1 base from V and 3 bases from J, with 7 bases between. The CDR3 runs to 14 residues. Germline CDR1 reads SEHNR; CDR2 reads FQNEAQ (reference sequence).

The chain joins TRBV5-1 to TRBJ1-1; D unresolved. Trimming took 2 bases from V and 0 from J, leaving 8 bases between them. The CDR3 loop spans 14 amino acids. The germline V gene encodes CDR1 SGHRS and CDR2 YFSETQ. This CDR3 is CASSFSTMNTEAFF. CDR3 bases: TGCGCCAGCAGCTTTTCCACGATGAACACTGAAGCTTTCTTT.

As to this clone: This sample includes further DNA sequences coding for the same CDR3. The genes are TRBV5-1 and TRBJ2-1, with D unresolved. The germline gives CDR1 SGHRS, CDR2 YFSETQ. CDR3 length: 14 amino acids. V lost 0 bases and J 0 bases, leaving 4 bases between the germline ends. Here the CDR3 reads CASSLGGSYNEQFF. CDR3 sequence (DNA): TGCGCCAGCAGCTTGGGGGGCTCCTACAATGAGCAGTTCTTC.

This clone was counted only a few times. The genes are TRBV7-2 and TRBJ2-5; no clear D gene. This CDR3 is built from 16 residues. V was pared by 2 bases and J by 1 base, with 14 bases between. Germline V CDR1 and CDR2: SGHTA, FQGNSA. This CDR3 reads CASSLSPSRSQETQYF. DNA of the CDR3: TGTGCCAGCAGCTTATCGCCCAGCCGTTCCCAAGAGACCCAGTACTTC. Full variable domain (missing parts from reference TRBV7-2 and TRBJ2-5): GAGVSQSPSNKVTEKGKDVELRCDPISGHTALYWYRQSLGQGLEFLIYFQGNSAPDKSGLPSDRFSAERTGGSVSTLTIQRTQQEDSAVYLCASSLSPSRSQETQYFGPGTRLLVL.

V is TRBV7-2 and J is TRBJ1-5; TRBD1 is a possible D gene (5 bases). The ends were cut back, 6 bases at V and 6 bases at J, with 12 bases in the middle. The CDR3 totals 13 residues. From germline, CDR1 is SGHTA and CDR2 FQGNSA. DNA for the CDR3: TGTGCCAGCAGGAATACAACAGGTCAGCCCCAGCATTTT. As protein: CASRNTTGQPQHF.

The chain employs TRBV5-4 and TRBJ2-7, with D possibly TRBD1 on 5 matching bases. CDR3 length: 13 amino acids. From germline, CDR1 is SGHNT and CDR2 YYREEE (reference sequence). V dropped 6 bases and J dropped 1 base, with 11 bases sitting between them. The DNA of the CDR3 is TGTGCCAGCAACAGACCAGGGTCCTACGAGCAGTACTTC. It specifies CASNRPGSYEQYF.

CDR3 coding DNA: TGCGCCAGCAGCCTCCTGGGCCTTAGCAATCAGCCCCAGCATTTT. It translates to CASSLLGLSNQPQHF. V usage is TRBV4-1 and J usage is TRBJ1-5; D is unclear. Trimming pared 4 bases from V and 0 bases from J, leaving 10 bases between. The length of the CDR3 is 15 residues. The germline CDR1 and CDR2 sequences are MGHRA and YSYEKL.

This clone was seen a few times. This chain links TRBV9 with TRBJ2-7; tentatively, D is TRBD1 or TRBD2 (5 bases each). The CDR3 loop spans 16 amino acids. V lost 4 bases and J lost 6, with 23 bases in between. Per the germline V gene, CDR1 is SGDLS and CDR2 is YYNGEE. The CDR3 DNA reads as TGTGCCAGCAGCACTTCTACGGGGCTGTCCTCCGTCGAGCAGTACTTC. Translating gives CASSTSTGLSSVEQYF.